The source of this TCR beta chain is a study of memory CD4+ T cells and cytomegalovirus serostatus (dated by TCRdb to about 2019). Context from the whole study: A total of some 35 healthy Belgian adults, of whom 9 were CMV seropositive and about 25 were CMV seronegative, were included in the cohort. To replicate a published TCR-based CMV serostatus classifier, the researchers sequenced the CD4+ memory TCRbeta repertoires of a Belgian cohort whose cytomegalovirus serostatus was known. Study-level results and caveats: For CMV serostatus prediction, a median bootstrapped AUC of roughly 0.94 was reached with the original framework, and a median bootstrapped AUC of roughly 0.89 was reached with a US-trained random forest. A median bootstrapped AUC of almost 0.96 with a 95% CI of 0.76-1.00 was achieved on the Belgian cohort by the original-framework classifier. Among the 150 to 200 previously reported CMV-associated TCRbeta sequences, 67 showed up in the CD4+ memory repertoires, with each one found in between one and five individuals. Only CD4+CD45RO+ memory cells were sequenced, in contrast to the original study, in which naive and memory CD4+ and CD8+ populations were covered. The results were interpreted as suggesting that the CMV-associated TCR signature is largely present in the CD4+ memory repertoire.

Single viable CD3+CD4+CD8-CD45RO+ cells were sorted as memory CD4+ T cells on a FACSAria II. To determine CMV serostatus, a Roche Elecsys assay was used that detects serum IgG against CMV pp150, pp28, p38 and p52. After thawing, total CD4+ T cells were enriched by positive selection with CD4 magnetic microbeads. Samples originated from another study that specifically interrogated the CD4+ T cell memory repertoire. Following standard operating procedures, peripheral blood mononuclear cells were isolated and cryopreserved, while serum was kept at -80 degrees C. The staining used CD3-PerCP (BW264/56), CD4-APC (RPA-T4), CD45RO-PE (UCHT1) and CD8-Pacific Orange (3B5) antibodies, and Sytox blue was used to exclude non-viable cells. This clone is medium-sized (0.01 to 0.1%) in terms of sample share. What antigen it recognizes has not been identified. Qualities for individual bases were not recorded, and no much larger clone is one base off.

Genomic DNA was extracted from sorted cells with the Quick-DNA Microprep Kit. TCRbeta DNA was amplified with the immunoSEQ hsTCRbeta kit following the manufacturer's protocol. TCRbeta libraries were sequenced on an Illumina MiSeq instrument. On the authors' methods: After out-of-frame sequences were removed, 2,204,828 distinct TCRbeta sequences remained, averaging approximately 67,000 per individual. Each individual was scored using the number of 150 to 200 previously reported CMV-associated TCRbeta sequences that the individual carried and the total number of productive distinct TCRbeta sequences. A beta-binomial model was reimplemented in Python, and random forests from scikit-learn, run with default parameters, were trained on data from the US cohort. Classifier performance on the Belgian cohort was summarized as median AUC with percentile confidence intervals over 10,000 bootstrap iterations. The immuneACCESS repertoire file appears here via TCRdb, limited to in-frame rearrangements. These files lack a portion of the clones; in checked studies, under half of the deficit traces to unresolved V genes, and the cause of the others is not known. V and J calls and clone size are those listed in that table; D and trimming were worked out from the DNA. Present in this sample are around 63,000 clones, 76% of which were seen just once. The ten largest clones take up roughly 4.7% of the sample.

There are 14 amino acids in the CDR3, from cysteine to phenylalanine inclusive. The retained sequence is limited to the CDR3, 42 bases, with the frame set at the first base. Relative to germline, V is 7 bases shorter and J is 0 bases shorter, with 10 bases between their ends. CDR1 and CDR2, per the germline V gene, are SNHLY and FYNNEI. The V and J segments used are TRBV2 and TRBJ2-1, with a weak D call of TRBD1 (6 bases match). Source material: memory CD4+ T cells from blood. The receptor comes from an adult in good health and CMV-seropositive. The bases read TGTGCCAGCACGAGGGGGAACTCCTACAATGAGCAGTTCTTC. This yields the protein CASTRGNSYNEQFF. Reference TRBV2 and TRBJ2-1 genes cover what lies past the CDR3, so the full variable domain is EPEVTQTPSHQVTQMGQEVILRCVPISNHLYFYWYRQILGQKVEFLVSFYNNEISEKSEIFDDQFSVERPDGSNFTLKIRSTKLEDSAMYFCASTRGNSYNEQFFGPGTRLTVL.